This TCR beta chain was retrieved from a study of T-cell memory formation after mild COVID-19. Germline V CDR1 and CDR2: SEHNR, FQNEAQ (reference sequence). This CDR3 contains 12 residues. Trimming cost V 5 bases and J 6 bases, with 10 bases left between them. Constant-segment primers were used for 5'RACE, and the resulting TCR alpha and TCR beta cDNA libraries carried sample barcodes and UMIs. Each CDR3 protein is one row after TCRdb ran MiXCR on the 5' RACE reads. The sample lists fewer than 400,000 distinct CDR3 sequences, approximately 15% seen once, with 20% to 25% in the top ten. Sequencing was done on a sample of PBMCs or a T cell subset sorted from them (not recorded which). This sequence joins TRBV7-9 and TRBJ1-1; D gene ambiguous. The receptor's source is a man between 18 and 29 years old who had mild COVID-19 (a few samples of this study predate the infection). Cell type and time point are not known. The CDR3 coding sequence is TGTGCCAGCAGCCGAGGCGGCCCTGAAGCTTTCTTT. Residues: CASSRGGPEAFF.